Given below is one TCR beta chain in context. Some clones are missing from TCRdb's copy, which holds only in-frame ones; the method was immunoSEQ multiplex PCR. The data contain 120,000 to 150,000 clones, less than 90% of them singletons. These data are taken from a study of blood T cell repertoires in COVID-19. Across the whole study: Sources were T cells, B-cell-depleted T cells, or PBMCs; the material itself was cDNA or gDNA.

V was clipped by 3 bases and J by 6 bases; unmatched bases: 7. Germline CDR1 reads SGHAT; CDR2 reads FQNNGV. The CDR3 has 14 amino acids. Enrolled during active infection, Seattle patients were then followed longitudinally. Material for sequencing was peripheral blood. The TCR comes from a human donor with COVID-19, enrolled during active disease. The donor label of this sample is uncertain. This sequence joins TRBV11-2 and TRBJ2-7, with TRBD1 identical over 8 bases. The CDR3 coding sequence is TGTGCCAGCAGCTTGGGACAGGCGGTCCTCGAGCAGTACTTC. Translated: CASSLGQAVLEQYF. Based on the CDR3 plus reference TRBV11-2 and TRBJ2-7, the full variable domain is EAGVAQSPRYKIIEKRQSVAFWCNPISGHATLYWYQQILGQGPKLLIQFQNNGVVDDSQLPKDRFSAERLKGVDSTLKIQPAKLEDSAVYLCASSLGQAVLEQYFGPGTRLTVT.